This T cell receptor beta chain was sequenced in a study of cytomegalovirus exposure and HLA in healthy donors. For the study at large: Later analysis reported that the approximately 120 validation repertoires shared the platform of the approximately 690 first-cohort repertoires.

Clones were read by immunoSEQ multiplex PCR, and TCRdb kept only the in-frame ones, dropping some. This sample has some 330,000 clones, with 86% found just once. Note on this clone: The antigen is undetermined.

General observations from the study: Usually a TCR sequence was rare, but some public TCRs were found in many donors. The authors confirmed in vitro that a few CMV-associated chains were specific for CMV antigens.

This CDR3 region has 13 residues. Germline CDR1 and CDR2: SGDLS and YYNGEE. Trimming cost V 6 bases and J 6 bases; bases outside gene matches: 8. The chain is built from TRBV9 and TRBJ1-1; 7 bases fit TRBD1. The TCR originated in a woman between 18 and 29 years old in good health and CMV-seronegative. The specimen was PBMCs. The CDR3 loop is CASTPITGAEAFF. The DNA of the CDR3 is TGTGCCAGCACTCCAATTACAGGGGCTGAAGCTTTCTTT.